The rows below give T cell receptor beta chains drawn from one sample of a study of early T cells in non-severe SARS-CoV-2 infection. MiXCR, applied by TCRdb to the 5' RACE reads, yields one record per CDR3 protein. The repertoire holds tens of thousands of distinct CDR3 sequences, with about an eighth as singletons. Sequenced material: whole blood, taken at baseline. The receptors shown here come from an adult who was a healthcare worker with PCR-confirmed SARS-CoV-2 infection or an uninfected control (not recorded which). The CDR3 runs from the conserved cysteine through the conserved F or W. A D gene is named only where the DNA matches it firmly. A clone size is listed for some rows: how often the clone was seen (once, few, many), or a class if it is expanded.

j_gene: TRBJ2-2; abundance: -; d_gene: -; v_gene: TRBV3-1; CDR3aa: CASSQGGLGTGELFF; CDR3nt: TGTGCCAGCAGCCAAGGGGGGCTAGGCACCGGGGAGCTGTTTTTT
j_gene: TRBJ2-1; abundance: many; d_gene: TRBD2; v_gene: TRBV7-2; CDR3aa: CASSSRPGLAGGEQFF; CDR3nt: TGTGCCAGCAGCTCCCGCCCGGGACTAGCGGGGGGTGAGCAGTTCTTC
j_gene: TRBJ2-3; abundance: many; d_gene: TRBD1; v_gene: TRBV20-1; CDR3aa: CSVEPLQGTDTQYF; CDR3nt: TGCAGTGTTGAACCTCTACAGGGGACAGATACGCAGTATTTT
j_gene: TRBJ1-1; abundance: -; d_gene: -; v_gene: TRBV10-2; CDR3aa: CASSEVGRGTEAFF; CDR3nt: TGCGCCAGCAGTGAGGTGGGACGGGGGACTGAAGCTTTCTTT
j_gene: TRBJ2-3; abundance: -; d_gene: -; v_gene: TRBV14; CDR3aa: CASSQEPADRTDTQYF; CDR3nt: TGTGCCAGCAGCCAGGAACCGGCCGACCGCACAGATACGCAGTATTTT
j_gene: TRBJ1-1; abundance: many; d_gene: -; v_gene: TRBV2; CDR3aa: CASSILGQNTEAFF; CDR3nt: TGTGCCAGCTCCATTTTGGGACAGAACACTGAAGCTTTCTTT
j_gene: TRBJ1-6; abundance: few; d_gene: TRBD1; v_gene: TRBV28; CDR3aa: CASRERTGNYNSPLHF; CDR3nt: TGTGCCAGCAGGGAAAGGACAGGGAACTATAATTCACCCCTCCACTTT
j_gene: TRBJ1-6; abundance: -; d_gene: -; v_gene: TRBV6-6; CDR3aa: CASTSPMGRANSPLHF; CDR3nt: TGTGCCAGCACCTCCCCAATGGGACGGGCCAATTCACCCCTCCACTTT
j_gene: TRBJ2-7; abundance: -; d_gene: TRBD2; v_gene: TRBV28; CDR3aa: CASRATGLAEQYF; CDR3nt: TGTGCCAGCAGGGCCACGGGACTAGCTGAGCAGTACTTC
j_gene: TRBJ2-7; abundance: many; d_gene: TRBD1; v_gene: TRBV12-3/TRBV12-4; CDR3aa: CASSPEDRGYEQYF; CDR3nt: TGTGCCAGCAGTCCCGAGGACAGGGGCTACGAGCAGTACTTC
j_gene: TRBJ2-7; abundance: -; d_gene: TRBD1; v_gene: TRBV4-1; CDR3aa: CASSQVGQGSDEQYF; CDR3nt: TGCGCCAGCAGCCAGGTGGGACAGGGATCCGACGAGCAGTACTTC
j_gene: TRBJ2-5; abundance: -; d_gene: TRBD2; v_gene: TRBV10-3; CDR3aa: CAISPWGTSGASGETQYF; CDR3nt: TGTGCCATCAGCCCCTGGGGGACTAGCGGGGCCTCAGGGGAGACCCAGTACTTC
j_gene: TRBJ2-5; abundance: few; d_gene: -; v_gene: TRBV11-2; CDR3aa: CASSPDSEETQYF; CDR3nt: TGTGCCAGCAGCCCGGACAGTGAAGAGACCCAGTACTTC